The 17 T cell receptor beta chains below were found in one sample sequenced in a study of vaccination effects on CD4 cells after COVID-19. Their cognate antigens are unknown. TCRdb's copy holds only in-frame clones and misses some; the assay was immunoSEQ multiplex PCR. The profile shows about 27,000 clones, 55% to 75% of them singletons. Viral peptide pool expansion of antigen-specific CD4+ T cells preceded sequencing in the ViraFEST assay. Researchers isolated CD4+ T cells once about eleven days of culture had elapsed. Vaccine recipients, nucleocapsid antibody negative, had no prior SARS-CoV-2 infection. The material sequenced was CD4+ T cells from PBMCs cultured with SARS-CoV-2 spike peptides, taken before COVID-19 vaccination. These receptors all stem from a human donor who received a COVID-19 vaccine.

The chain recombines TRBV7-9 with TRBJ2-5; the match to TRBD1 covers 7 bases. V was clipped by 7 bases and J by 3 bases; unmatched bases: 5. This CDR3 contains 13 residues. The V gene's germline CDR1 is SEHNR and CDR2 FQNEAQ (reference sequence). CDR3 bases: TGTGCCAGCACTCAAACAGGGGAAGAGACCCAGTACTTC. It codes for CASTQTGEETQYF.

This clone has a single count. The V and J genes are TRBV2 and TRBJ2-1, with TRBD2 matching over 8 bases. V trimming: 1 base; J trimming: 8 bases; junction bases outside the gene matches: 16. The CDR3 is 18 amino acids. Germline CDR1 and CDR2: SNHLY and FYNNEI. The CDR3 sequence: CASSEDPLLAERLDEQFF. DNA for the CDR3: TGTGCCAGCAGTGAAGACCCCCTACTAGCGGAGCGTTTGGATGAGCAGTTCTTC.

A few counts support this clone. This chain joins TRBV27 and TRBJ1-1; a possible D gene is TRBD1 (6 bases). Germline CDR1 and CDR2: MNHEY and SMNVEV (reference sequence). V lost 3 bases and J lost 5, with 13 bases in between. The CDR3 extends over 14 amino acids. The DNA for the CDR3 is TGTGCCAGCAGTTTCGGCAGGGGATCTACTGAAGCTTTCTTT. Its translation is CASSFGRGSTEAFF.

The chain combines TRBV19 with TRBJ1-5; D is ambiguous. This CDR3 comprises 13 residues. V lost 7 bases to trimming and J lost 4 bases, with 11 bases between them. Germline lookup yields CDR1 LNHDA and CDR2 SQIVND (reference sequence). Here the CDR3 DNA reads TGTGCCAGTAACAAGCCCGGGAATCAGCCCCAGCATTTT. It translates to CASNKPGNQPQHF.

V and J are TRBV3-1 (or the pseudogene TRBV3-2) and TRBJ1-6; D is possibly TRBD1 (5 bases). The V gene's germline CDR1 is LGHDT and CDR2 YNNKEL (reference sequence). This CDR3 contains 14 residues. The V end lost 1 base, the J end lost 5 bases, and 6 bases lay between the germline ends. This chain's CDR3 is CASSQGQNNSPLHF. The CDR3 DNA reads TGTGCCAGCAGCCAAGGACAGAATAATTCACCCCTCCACTTT.

This clone was observed a few times. The chain recombines TRBV27 with TRBJ1-1; D ambiguous. CDR1 MNHEY and CDR2 SMNVEV come from the germline V gene (reference sequence). Deletions cut 4 bases from V and 5 bases from J, with 11 bases between. The CDR3 sequence is 13 residues long. CDR3 nucleotide sequence: TGTGCCAGCAGTTGGTCACGTCTGACTGAAGCTTTCTTT. Its protein is CASSWSRLTEAFF.

This sequence joins TRBV6-5 and TRBJ2-1; D uncertain. V lost 7 bases, J lost 10 bases, and 17 bases lay in between. The germline V gene has CDR1 MNHEY and CDR2 SVGAGI. The CDR3 length is 13 residues. The CDR3 spells CASKTSSRREQFF. As DNA, the CDR3 is TGTGCCAGCAAGACCTCATCACGTCGGGAGCAGTTCTTC.

The rearrangement uses TRBV21-1 and TRBJ1-2; the table's TRBD1 call for D was not verified on the DNA. TRBV21-1 is marked as a pseudogene. The CDR3 totals 14 residues. Written as DNA, the CDR3 is TGTGCCAGCAGCAAAATTAACAGGGGGCGTGGCTACACCTTC. It yields the protein CASSKINRGRGYTF.

V is TRBV7-8 and J is TRBJ1-1; D gene unclear. Germline loops: CDR1 SGHVS, CDR2 FQNEAQ. The CDR3 covers 16 residues. V was pared by 2 bases and J by 4 bases, with 17 bases between. CDR3 sequence reads: CASSLSPGTDGTEAFF. In nucleotides, the CDR3 is TGTGCCAGCAGCTTAAGCCCGGGCACAGATGGCACTGAAGCTTTCTTT. The complete variable domain, with remaining parts taken from reference TRBV7-8 and TRBJ1-1, reads GAGVSQSPRYKVAKRGQDVALRCDPISGHVSLFWYQQALGQGPEFLTYFQNEAQLDKSGLPSDRFFAERPEGSVSTLKIQRTQQEDSAVYLCASSLSPGTDGTEAFFGQGTRLTVV.

This CDR3 is CASSPGLAGGLAKNIQYF. DNA of the CDR3: TGCGCCAGCAGCCCGGGACTAGCGGGGGGACTAGCCAAAAACATTCAGTACTTC. The J gene is TRBJ2-4, the V gene TRBV4-1, with 15 nucleotides matching TRBD2. The CDR3 sequence is 18 residues long. Germline CDR1 MGHRA, CDR2 YSYEKL. J gave up 0 bases and V 4 bases, and 4 bases lay outside the gene matches.

The chain is built from TRBV10-1 and TRBJ2-3; either TRBD1 or TRBD2 may supply D (5 bases each). The V gene's germline CDR1 is WNHNN and CDR2 SYGVQD (reference sequence). Deletions cut 6 bases from V and 4 bases from J, with 14 bases between. The CDR3 sequence is 14 residues long. CDR3 DNA sequence: TGCGCCAGCAGAGAATCCGGGACCCCAGATACGCAGTATTTT. Protein: CASRESGTPDTQYF.

This clone was found a few times. J is TRBJ2-1 and V is TRBV10-3, with D tentatively TRBD1 (5 bases). The CDR3 is 14 residues long. Germline CDR1 ENHRY, CDR2 SYGVKD. The CDR3 loop reads CAIGRQSSYNEQFF. Here the CDR3 DNA reads TGTGCAATCGGCCGACAGAGCTCCTACAATGAGCAGTTCTTC.

This clone has just one count. The chain carries TRBV5-6 and TRBJ1-2, with D uncertain. The CDR3 length is 13 residues. CDR1 and CDR2 from the germline V gene are SGHDT and YYEEEE. V was clipped by 4 bases and J by 8 bases, with 15 bases between them. The DNA of the CDR3 is TGTGCCAGCAGCCGTACAGAGGTGACGGGCTACACCTTC. As protein: CASSRTEVTGYTF.

This chain joins TRBV6-5 and TRBJ1-2; 11 bases match TRBD1. With V trimmed by 11 bases and J by 2 bases, 4 bases remained unmatched. This CDR3 has 13 amino acids. Germline CDR1 and CDR2: MNHEY and SVGAGI. The CDR3 here is CAVRTGGNYGYTF. CDR3 nucleotides: TGTGCCGTCCGGACAGGGGGCAACTATGGCTACACCTTC.

The chain carries TRBV9 and TRBJ1-3, with D unclear. Germline CDR1 is SGDLS and CDR2 is YYNGEE. The V end was cut by 0 bases, the J end by 4 bases, with 14 bases between. The CDR3 is 16 amino acids. In DNA form, the CDR3 reads TGTGCCAGCAGCGTAGCCTCCTCCAGCGACGGAAACACCATATATTTT. Encoded protein: CASSVASSSDGNTIYF.

V usage is TRBV10-3 and J usage is TRBJ2-3; 12 nucleotides line up with TRBD2. J lost 4 bases, V lost 5 bases, and 4 bases had no gene match. Germline values: CDR1 ENHRY, CDR2 SYGVKD. The CDR3 has 15 residues. Here the CDR3 DNA reads TGTGCCATCAGTCCTAGCGGGGGGGAGTCAGATACGCAGTATTTT. The encoded protein is CAISPSGGESDTQYF.

This sequence joins TRBV21-1 and TRBJ2-7; the table calls TRBD1, which could not be checked here. TRBV21-1 corresponds to a pseudogene. This CDR3 is built from 15 residues. The CDR3 bases are TGTGCCAGCAGCAAAGCCCAGGGGGTTCCCAACGAGCAGTACTTC. Translation: CASSKAQGVPNEQYF.